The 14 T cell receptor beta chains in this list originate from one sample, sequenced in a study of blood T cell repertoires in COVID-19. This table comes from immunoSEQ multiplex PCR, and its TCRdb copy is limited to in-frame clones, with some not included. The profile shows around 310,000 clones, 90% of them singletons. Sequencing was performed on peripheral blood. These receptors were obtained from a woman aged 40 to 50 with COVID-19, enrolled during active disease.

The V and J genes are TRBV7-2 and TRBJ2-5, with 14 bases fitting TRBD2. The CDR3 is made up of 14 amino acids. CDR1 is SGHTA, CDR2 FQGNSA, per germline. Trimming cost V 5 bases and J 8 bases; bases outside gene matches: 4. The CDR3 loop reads CASSRTSGGLTQYF. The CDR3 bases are TGTGCCAGCAGCCGGACTAGCGGGGGGCTCACCCAGTACTTC. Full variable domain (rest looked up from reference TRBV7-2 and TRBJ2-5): GAGVSQSPSNKVTEKGKDVELRCDPISGHTALYWYRQSLGQGLEFLIYFQGNSAPDKSGLPSDRFSAERTGGSVSTLTIQRTQQEDSAVYLCASSRTSGGLTQYFGPGTRLLVL.

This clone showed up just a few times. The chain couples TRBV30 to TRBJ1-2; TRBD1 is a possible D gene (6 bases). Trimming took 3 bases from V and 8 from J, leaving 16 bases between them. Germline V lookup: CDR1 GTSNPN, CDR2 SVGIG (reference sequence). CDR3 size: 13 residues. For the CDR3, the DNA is TGTGCCTGGAGCGCCAGGGGTGCATTAGGCTACACCTTC. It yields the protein CAWSARGALGYTF.

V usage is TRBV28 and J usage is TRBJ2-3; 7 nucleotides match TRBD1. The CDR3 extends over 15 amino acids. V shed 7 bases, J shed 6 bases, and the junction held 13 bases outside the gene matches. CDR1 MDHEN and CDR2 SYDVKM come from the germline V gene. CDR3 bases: TGTGCCAGCAATCCTCTCTCGACAGGGTTGGATACGCAGTATTTT. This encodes CASNPLSTGLDTQYF. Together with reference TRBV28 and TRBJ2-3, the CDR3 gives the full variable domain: DVKVTQSSRYLVKRTGEKVFLECVQDMDHENMFWYRQDPGLGLRLIYFSYDVKMKEKGDIPEGYSVSREKKERFSLILESASTNQTSMYLCASNPLSTGLDTQYFGPGTRLTVL.

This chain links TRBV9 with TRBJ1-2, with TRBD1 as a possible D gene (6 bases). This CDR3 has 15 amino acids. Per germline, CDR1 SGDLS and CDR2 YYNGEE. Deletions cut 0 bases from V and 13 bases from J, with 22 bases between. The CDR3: CASSVGGQALPRITF. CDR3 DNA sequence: TGTGCCAGCAGCGTAGGGGGACAAGCCCTTCCGCGGATCACCTTC.

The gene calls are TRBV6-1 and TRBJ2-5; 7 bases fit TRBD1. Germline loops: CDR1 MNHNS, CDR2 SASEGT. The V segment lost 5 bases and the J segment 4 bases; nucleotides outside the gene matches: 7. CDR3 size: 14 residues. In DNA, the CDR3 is TGTGCCAGCAGTCCAGACAGGGCGGGAGAGACCCAGTACTTC. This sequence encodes CASSPDRAGETQYF.

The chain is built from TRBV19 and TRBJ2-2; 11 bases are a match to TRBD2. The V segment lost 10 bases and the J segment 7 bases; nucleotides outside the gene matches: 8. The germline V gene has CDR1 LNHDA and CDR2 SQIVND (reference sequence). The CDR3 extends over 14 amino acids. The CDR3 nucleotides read TGTGCCACCAGGACTAGCGGGCGAAGCGGGGAGCTGTTTTTT. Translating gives CATRTSGRSGELFF.

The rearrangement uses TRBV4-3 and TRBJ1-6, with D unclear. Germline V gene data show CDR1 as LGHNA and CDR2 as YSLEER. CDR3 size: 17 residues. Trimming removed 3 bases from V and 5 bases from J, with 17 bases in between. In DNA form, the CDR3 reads TGCGCCAGCAGCCAGTTTTTCGGTCCCCAAGATAATTCACCCCTCCACTTT. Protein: CASSQFFGPQDNSPLHF.

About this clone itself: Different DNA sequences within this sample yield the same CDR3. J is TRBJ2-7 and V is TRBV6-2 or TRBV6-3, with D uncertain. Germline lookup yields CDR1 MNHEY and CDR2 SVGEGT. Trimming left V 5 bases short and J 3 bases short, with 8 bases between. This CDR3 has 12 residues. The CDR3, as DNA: TGTGCCAGCAGTCCCACGAGCTACGAGCAGTACTTC. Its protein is CASSPTSYEQYF.

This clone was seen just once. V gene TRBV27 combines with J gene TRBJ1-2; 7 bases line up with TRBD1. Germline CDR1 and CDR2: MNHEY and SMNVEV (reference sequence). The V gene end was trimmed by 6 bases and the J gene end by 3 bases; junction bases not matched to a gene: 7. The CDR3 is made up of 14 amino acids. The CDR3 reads CASRNRGTDYGYTF. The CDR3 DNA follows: TGTGCCAGCAGGAACAGGGGCACGGACTATGGCTACACCTTC.

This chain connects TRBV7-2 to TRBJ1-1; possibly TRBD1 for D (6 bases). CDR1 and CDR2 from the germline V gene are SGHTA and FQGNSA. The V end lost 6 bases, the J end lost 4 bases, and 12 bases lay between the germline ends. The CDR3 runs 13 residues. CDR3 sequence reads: CASSPQGPTEAFF. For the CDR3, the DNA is TGTGCCAGCAGTCCACAGGGTCCCACTGAAGCTTTCTTT. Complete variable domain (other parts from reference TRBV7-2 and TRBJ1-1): GAGVSQSPSNKVTEKGKDVELRCDPISGHTALYWYRQSLGQGLEFLIYFQGNSAPDKSGLPSDRFSAERTGGSVSTLTIQRTQQEDSAVYLCASSPQGPTEAFFGQGTRLTVV.

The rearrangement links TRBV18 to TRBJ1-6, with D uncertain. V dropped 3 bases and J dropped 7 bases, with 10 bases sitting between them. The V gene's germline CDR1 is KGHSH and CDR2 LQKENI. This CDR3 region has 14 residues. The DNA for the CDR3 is TGTGCCAGCTCACCTGGCACAACCAATTCACCCCTCCACTTT. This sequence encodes CASSPGTTNSPLHF.

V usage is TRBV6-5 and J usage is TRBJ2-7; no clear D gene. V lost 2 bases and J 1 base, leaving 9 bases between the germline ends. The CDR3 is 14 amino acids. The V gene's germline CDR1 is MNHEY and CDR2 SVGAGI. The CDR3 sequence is CASSYRQTSYEQYF. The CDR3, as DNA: TGTGCCAGCAGTTACCGTCAAACATCCTACGAGCAGTACTTC.

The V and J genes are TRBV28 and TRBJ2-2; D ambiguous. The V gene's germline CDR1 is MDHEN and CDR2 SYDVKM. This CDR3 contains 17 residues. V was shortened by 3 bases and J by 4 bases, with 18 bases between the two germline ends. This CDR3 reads CASSFPPLSVLTGELFF. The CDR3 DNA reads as TGTGCCAGCAGTTTCCCACCTTTGTCGGTCCTCACCGGGGAGCTGTTTTTT.

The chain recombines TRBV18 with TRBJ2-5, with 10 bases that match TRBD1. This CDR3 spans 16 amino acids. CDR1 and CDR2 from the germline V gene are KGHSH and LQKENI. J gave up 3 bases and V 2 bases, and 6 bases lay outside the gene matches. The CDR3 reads CASSPKRGTGEETQYF. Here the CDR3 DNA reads TGTGCCAGCTCACCAAAAAGGGGGACAGGGGAAGAGACCCAGTACTTC.